These 17 T cell receptor beta chains share one sample of origin, sequenced in a study of T cells after posttransplantation cyclophosphamide. Cells defined as naive were viable CD3+CD4+ or CD3+CD8+ and CCR7+CD45RA+CD45RO-CD95-CD27+CD28+. The assay was immunoSEQ multiplex PCR, and TCRdb's table has in-frame clones only and misses some. The table shows tens of thousands of clones, with less than 98% occurring only once. The sample comprised naive CD4+ T cells sorted from PBMCs. The receptors shown here come from a man aged 50 or older in good health, CMV-negative, and a related stem cell transplant donor.

The chain carries TRBV6-6 and TRBJ1-1, with TRBD1 matching over 8 bases. The CDR3 runs to 13 residues. J lost 3 bases, V lost 6 bases, and 3 bases had no gene match. From germline, CDR1 is MNHNY and CDR2 SVGAGI (reference sequence). The CDR3 region has the DNA TGTGCCAGCAGACAGGGGGACTACACTGAAGCTTTCTTT. Translating gives CASRQGDYTEAFF.

This chain links TRBV12-5 with TRBJ2-1; 7 positions match TRBD2. The CDR3 spans 16 residues. Germline assignment: CDR1 LGHNT and CDR2 FRNRAP. The ends lost 0 bases at V and 5 bases at J; junction bases unmatched: 7. CDR3 DNA sequence: TGTGCTAGTGGTTTGGTACTCGGCGGGAGCAACAATGAGCAGTTCTTC. Translating gives CASGLVLGGSNNEQFF.

The CDR3 here is CASSLSPGGKGTEAFF. The CDR3 DNA sequence: TGTGCCAGTAGCCTCTCCCCCGGGGGAAAGGGCACTGAAGCTTTCTTT. This chain links TRBV19 with TRBJ1-1; D possibly corresponds to TRBD1 (5 bases). Germline loops: CDR1 LNHDA, CDR2 SQIVND (reference sequence). The V gene lost 6 bases and the J gene lost 4 bases, with 21 bases spanning the gap. CDR3 size: 16 residues.

The chain has TRBV2 and TRBJ2-5; D possibly corresponds to TRBD1 (6 bases). This CDR3 is built from 13 residues. Trimming left V 7 bases short and J 1 base short, with 10 bases between. Germline-derived CDR1 and CDR2 are SNHLY and FYNNEI. DNA of the CDR3: TGTGCCAGCAATACAGGGAGCCAAGAGACCCAGTACTTC. Amino acid sequence: CASNTGSQETQYF.

The chain couples TRBV5-1 to TRBJ2-5; a possible D gene is TRBD1 (5 bases). The CDR3 runs 17 residues. The germline CDR1 and CDR2 sequences are SGHRS and YFSETQ. The V gene lost 0 bases and the J gene lost 2 bases, with 17 bases spanning the gap. The CDR3 sequence is CASSLGVGDYRQETQYF. CDR3 nucleotide sequence: TGCGCCAGCAGCTTGGGGGTAGGGGATTACCGTCAAGAGACCCAGTACTTC. Full variable domain (outside the CDR3, taken from reference TRBV5-1 and TRBJ2-5): KAGVTQTPRYLIKTRGQQVTLSCSPISGHRSVSWYQQTPGQGLQFLFEYFSETQRNKGNFPGRFSGRQFSNSRSEMNVSTLELGDSALYLCASSLGVGDYRQETQYFGPGTRLLVL.

Here the CDR3 DNA reads TGTGCCAGCAGAAGGGAGACTGAAGCTTTCTTT. Its protein product is CASRRETEAFF. V gene TRBV25-1 combines with J gene TRBJ1-1; D uncertain. Trimming removed 6 bases from V and 5 bases from J, with 7 bases in between. The V gene's germline CDR1 is MGHDK and CDR2 SYGVNS. The CDR3 contains 11 residues.

The V call is TRBV7-9, the J call TRBJ2-5; TRBD1 matches 8 bases. In germline, CDR1 is SEHNR, CDR2 FQNEAQ (reference sequence). Losses at the gene ends were 6 bases for V and 2 bases for J; bases not matched to a gene: 5. The CDR3 has 14 amino acids. CDR3 protein: CASRPWTGQETQYF. CDR3 sequence (DNA): TGTGCCAGCAGACCATGGACAGGGCAAGAGACCCAGTACTTC.

V usage is TRBV2 and J usage is TRBJ2-5, with D perhaps TRBD1 (5 bases). Trimming took 7 bases from V and 4 from J, leaving 13 bases between them. The CDR3 is made up of 13 amino acids. Germline CDR1 and CDR2: SNHLY and FYNNEI. For the CDR3, the DNA is TGTGCCAGCAAGGCAGGGTCGATAGAGACCCAGTACTTC. It translates to CASKAGSIETQYF.

A remark on this clone: An end of the junction does not agree with germline; a read error may underlie this. This CDR3 is also generated by other DNA sequences in the sample. The V gene is TRBV9, the J gene TRBJ1-6, with a possible D match to TRBD1 (6 bases). The V gene's germline CDR1 is SGDLS and CDR2 YYNGEE. This CDR3 has 15 residues. The CDR3 nucleotides are TGTGCCAGCAGCGCAAGGACAGACGATAATTCCCCCCTCCACTTT. Its protein product is CASSARTDDNSPLHF.

The chain employs TRBV5-6 and TRBJ1-1; tentative D call: TRBD1 (6 bases). The CDR3 loop spans 14 amino acids. Trimming left V 0 bases short and J 4 bases short, with 10 bases between. CDR1 is SGHDT, CDR2 YYEEEE, per germline. This CDR3 reads CASSLGQGSTEAFF. The DNA of the CDR3 is TGTGCCAGCAGCTTGGGGCAGGGGTCCACTGAAGCTTTCTTT.

This clone appeared a few times. The chain carries TRBV18 and TRBJ1-1; no firm D call. The CDR3 has 13 residues. V was cut by 6 bases and J by 1 base, with 9 bases left in between. Germline CDR1 is KGHSH and CDR2 is LQKENI. CDR3 residues: CASSPRQNTEAFF. CDR3 nucleotide sequence: TGTGCCAGCTCTCCAAGACAGAACACTGAAGCTTTCTTT.

The V and J genes are TRBV7-9 and TRBJ1-2, with D unresolved. The CDR3 is 13 residues long. Deletions cut 1 base from V and 2 bases from J, with 5 bases between. The germline gives CDR1 SEHNR, CDR2 FQNEAQ (reference sequence). CDR3 residues: CASSLGGNYGYTF. Here the CDR3 DNA reads TGTGCCAGCAGCTTAGGCGGGAACTATGGCTACACCTTC.

This chain joins TRBV18 and TRBJ1-5; TRBD1 aligns across 8 bases. The CDR3 loop spans 15 amino acids. The V gene's germline CDR1 is KGHSH and CDR2 LQKENI. With V trimmed by 6 bases and J by 3 bases, 7 bases remained unmatched. CDR3: CASSSSDRANQPQHF. CDR3 in DNA: TGTGCCAGCTCTTCCTCGGACAGGGCCAATCAGCCCCAGCATTTT.

The chain couples TRBV5-3 to TRBJ2-7, with D possibly TRBD1 on 6 matching bases. TRBV5-3 is an ORF for which the function is uncertain. V dropped 7 bases and J dropped 3 bases, with 17 bases sitting between them. This CDR3 has 14 residues. The CDR3 bases are TGTGCCAGATGTGGTTTCAGGGACAACTACGAGCAGTACTTC. It codes for CARCGFRDNYEQYF.

The chain uses TRBV6-4 and TRBJ2-2; 12 bases are a match to TRBD2. V lost 4 bases, J lost 5 bases, and 2 bases stayed unmatched. CDR3 size: 15 residues. Per germline, CDR1 MRHNA and CDR2 SNTAGT. The CDR3 sequence is CASSAGTSGTGELFF. CDR3 DNA: TGTGCCAGCAGTGCCGGGACTAGCGGGACCGGGGAGCTGTTTTTT.

V usage is TRBV5-7 and J usage is TRBJ2-7, with unresolved D. TRBV5-7 is designated an ORF whose function remains uncertain. V lost 0 bases, J lost 0 bases, and 7 bases lay in between. This CDR3 has 14 amino acids. CDR3 coding DNA: TGTGCCAGCAGCTTGGGTGGAGACTCCTACGAGCAGTACTTC. Its protein product is CASSLGGDSYEQYF.

The gene calls are TRBV5-6 and TRBJ2-1; 9 positions agree with TRBD2. Germline trimming cut 5 bases from V and 1 base from J; bases unmatched to any gene: 4. The CDR3 runs 15 residues. Germline V lookup: CDR1 SGHDT, CDR2 YYEEEE. The CDR3 is CASSRLAASYNEQFF. The CDR3 coding sequence is TGTGCCAGCAGTCGACTAGCGGCATCCTACAATGAGCAGTTCTTC.